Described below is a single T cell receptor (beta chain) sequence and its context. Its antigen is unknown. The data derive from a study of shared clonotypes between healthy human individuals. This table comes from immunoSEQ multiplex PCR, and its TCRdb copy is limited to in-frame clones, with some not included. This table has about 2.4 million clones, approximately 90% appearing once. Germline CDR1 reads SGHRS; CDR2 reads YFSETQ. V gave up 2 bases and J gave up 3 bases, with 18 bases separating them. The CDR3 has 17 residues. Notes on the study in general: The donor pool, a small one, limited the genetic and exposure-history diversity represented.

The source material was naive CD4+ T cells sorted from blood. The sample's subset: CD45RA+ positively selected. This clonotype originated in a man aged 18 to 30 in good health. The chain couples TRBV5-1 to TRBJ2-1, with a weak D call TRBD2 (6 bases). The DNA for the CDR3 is TGCGCCAGCAGCTTTTTCCCAACGGGACTCATCTACAATGAGCAGTTCTTC. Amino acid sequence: CASSFFPTGLIYNEQFF.